One sample yielded the 24 T cell receptor beta chains listed below, sequenced in a study of cytomegalovirus exposure and HLA in healthy donors (dated by TCRdb to about 2017). The library relied on the immunoSEQ multiplex PCR assay. For the multiplex PCR, a mixture combining 60 forward primers for TCR Vbeta segments and 13 reverse primers for TCR Jbeta segments was used. TCRdb holds this immuneACCESS table with in-frame rearrangements only. Some clones are missing; in checked studies, unresolved V genes explain under half, and the rest has no known cause. This sample lists some 170,000 clones; 65% to 85% were detected once. Jointly, the top ten make up approximately 2.9% of the sample. Input material: PBMCs. These receptors all stem from a female donor in good health and CMV-seronegative.

Only one count was recorded for this clone. The V call is TRBV9, the J call TRBJ2-1, with TRBD2 as a possible D gene (6 bases). Germline V gene data show CDR1 as SGDLS and CDR2 as YYNGEE. This CDR3 region has 15 residues. V gave up 4 bases and J gave up 2 bases, with 13 bases separating them. The CDR3 loop reads CASSPRGTPYNEQFF. CDR3 in DNA: TGTGCCAGCAGCCCGCGGGGAACCCCCTACAATGAGCAGTTCTTC.

This clone was observed a handful of times. The chain links TRBV6-6 to TRBJ1-5; D might be TRBD1 (6 bases). This CDR3 is built from 14 residues. Germline loops: CDR1 MNHNY, CDR2 SVGAGI (reference sequence). V was pared by 7 bases and J by 6 bases, with 16 bases between. As DNA, the CDR3 is TGTGCCAGCAACGCGGGGGCAGGTAGTCAGCCCCAGCATTTT. Amino acid sequence: CASNAGAGSQPQHF.

The chain links TRBV25-1 to TRBJ2-1; TRBD2 is a possible D gene (6 bases). CDR1 MGHDK and CDR2 SYGVNS come from the germline V gene. The germline V and J ends were trimmed by 5 bases and 12 bases, with 20 bases remaining between them. The CDR3 runs 14 residues. In nucleotides, the CDR3 is TGTGCCAGCAGTCCACAAACCCTTTTCGGGGGGCAGTTCTTC. It translates to CASSPQTLFGGQFF.

In its sample, this clone was seen once. This chain uses TRBV5-1 with TRBJ1-6; possibly TRBD1 for D (6 bases). With 2 bases removed from V and 7 bases from J, the gap between germline ends came to 7 bases. CDR1 is SGHRS, CDR2 YFSETQ, per germline. The CDR3 contains 13 residues. The CDR3 sequence: CASSLRGNSPLHF. As DNA, the CDR3 is TGCGCCAGCAGCTTAAGGGGGAATTCACCCCTCCACTTT.

The rearrangement uses TRBV5-1 and TRBJ2-3, with TRBD2 matching 11 bases. J lost 0 bases, V lost 1 base, and 4 bases had no gene match. Per germline, CDR1 SGHRS and CDR2 YFSETQ. CDR3 length equals 17 residues. CDR3 nucleotide sequence: TGCGCCAGCAGCTTGTTAGGGACTAGCGGTAGCACAGATACGCAGTATTTT. It specifies CASSLLGTSGSTDTQYF.

The V and J genes are TRBV2 and TRBJ1-5; the match to TRBD1 covers 7 bases. With V trimmed by 6 bases and J by 6 bases, 8 bases remained unmatched. The length of the CDR3 is 14 residues. Germline V gene data show CDR1 as SNHLY and CDR2 as FYNNEI. The CDR3 nucleotides read TGTGCCAGCAGCGAAACAGGGGTGGGTCAGCCCCAGCATTTT. It codes for CASSETGVGQPQHF. Using reference TRBV2 and TRBJ1-5 for the parts outside the CDR3, the full variable domain is EPEVTQTPSHQVTQMGQEVILRCVPISNHLYFYWYRQILGQKVEFLVSFYNNEISEKSEIFDDQFSVERPDGSNFTLKIRSTKLEDSAMYFCASSETGVGQPQHFGDGTRLSIL.

V usage is TRBV7-9 and J usage is TRBJ2-7; the match to TRBD2 covers 11 bases. The CDR3 extends over 15 amino acids. J lost 4 bases, V lost 1 base, and 3 bases had no gene match. Looked up from germline, CDR1 is SEHNR and CDR2 is FQNEAQ (reference sequence). CDR3 nucleotides: TGTGCCAGCAGCTTAGGGACTAGCGGGCTTTACGAGCAGTACTTC. Its protein is CASSLGTSGLYEQYF.

V is TRBV6-5 and J is TRBJ2-7; 7 bases align to TRBD1. The germline CDR1 and CDR2 sequences are MNHEY and SVGAGI. The CDR3 is 14 residues long. The trim removed 4 bases at V and 0 bases at J, leaving 3 bases unmatched. The CDR3 sequence is CASSSTGYSYEQYF. For the CDR3, the DNA is TGTGCCAGCAGTTCGACAGGGTACTCCTACGAGCAGTACTTC.

This chain links TRBV7-9 with TRBJ1-6, with D maybe TRBD1 (5 bases). The CDR3 consists of 15 residues. Trimming removed 4 bases at V and 3 bases at J, with 10 bases between. Germline assignment: CDR1 SEHNR and CDR2 FQNEAQ (reference sequence). CDR3 sequence (DNA): TGTGCCAGCAGCTCAGGGTCCCACTATAATTCACCCCTCCACTTT. Its translation: CASSSGSHYNSPLHF. Complete variable domain (other parts from reference TRBV7-9 and TRBJ1-6): DTGVSQNPRHKITKRGQNVTFRCDPISEHNRLYWYRQTLGQGPEFLTYFQNEAQLEKSRLLSDRFSAERPKGSFSTLEIQRTEQGDSAMYLCASSSGSHYNSPLHFGNGTRLTVT.

The chain employs TRBV10-3 and TRBJ2-2; 8 bases match TRBD1. V lost 8 bases, J lost 5 bases, and 10 bases stayed unmatched. The CDR3 runs to 15 residues. Germline-derived CDR1 and CDR2 are ENHRY and SYGVKD. The CDR3, as DNA: TGTGCCATCTCTCCTACCACAGGGGGGACCGGGGAGCTGTTTTTT. Translating it yields CAISPTTGGTGELFF.

The chain carries TRBV6-5 and TRBJ1-3; no clear D. Germline lookup yields CDR1 MNHEY and CDR2 SVGAGI. V dropped 6 bases and J dropped 3 bases, with 15 bases sitting between them. The CDR3 length is 15 residues. CDR3 region: CASSSLLAYGNTIYF. As DNA, the CDR3 is TGTGCCAGCAGCTCCCTCCTCGCGTATGGAAACACCATATATTTT.

J is TRBJ2-1 and V is TRBV9, with 10 bases aligning to TRBD1. CDR1 is SGDLS and CDR2 is YYNGEE in the germline V gene. Germline trimming cut 3 bases from V and 7 bases from J; bases unmatched to any gene: 7. The length of the CDR3 is 15 residues. This chain's CDR3 is CASSGRGDRGNEQFF. The CDR3 DNA reads TGTGCCAGCAGCGGACGGGGGGACAGGGGTAATGAGCAGTTCTTC.

This chain uses TRBV27 with TRBJ1-5; 10 bases align to TRBD1. Trimming removed 5 bases from V and 6 bases from J; junction bases left unmatched: 10. Germline V gives CDR1 MNHEY, CDR2 SMNVEV (reference sequence). The CDR3 length is 16 residues. For the CDR3, the DNA is TGTGCCAGCAGTCAGAAGACAGGGGGCGAGAGTCAGCCCCAGCATTTT. Its protein is CASSQKTGGESQPQHF.

The V call is TRBV28, the J call TRBJ1-2; 7 bases align to TRBD1. This CDR3 region has 14 residues. V was clipped by 5 bases and J by 5 bases; unmatched bases: 8. Germline CDR1 is MDHEN and CDR2 is SYDVKM. The CDR3 DNA is TGTGCCAGCAGTCCTTCAGACAGGGAATATGGCTACACCTTC. Amino acids: CASSPSDREYGYTF.

This sequence joins TRBV6-5 and TRBJ2-1, with a weak D call TRBD2 (6 bases). Germline lookup yields CDR1 MNHEY and CDR2 SVGAGI. V lost 5 bases and J 7 bases, leaving 12 bases between the germline ends. This CDR3 has 13 residues. CDR3 amino acids: CASSPLGGNEQFF. The CDR3 DNA follows: TGTGCCAGCAGTCCCCTGGGAGGAAATGAGCAGTTCTTC.

J is TRBJ1-1 and V is TRBV7-2; D might be TRBD1 (5 bases). The CDR3 runs 14 residues. Trimming removed 1 base from V and 1 base from J, with 7 bases in between. Germline values: CDR1 SGHTA, CDR2 FQGNSA. Here the CDR3 DNA reads TGTGCCAGCAGCTTAGATGGACAGAACACTGAAGCTTTCTTT. Its protein product is CASSLDGQNTEAFF.

This clone occurred a few times. The chain employs TRBV7-8 and TRBJ1-6, with 7 bases matching TRBD1. There are 18 residues in the CDR3. V dropped 5 bases and J dropped 0; count of bases not matched to a gene: 10. Germline-derived CDR1 and CDR2 are SGHVS and FQNEAQ. The CDR3 region has the DNA TGTGCCAGCAGCCCTGGGGACAGTTCGAGCTCCTATAATTCACCCCTCCACTTT. Amino acid sequence: CASSPGDSSSSYNSPLHF.

This clone was counted between two and nine times. The chain uses TRBV29-1 and TRBJ2-3, with 11 bases matching TRBD2. The CDR3 is made up of 16 amino acids. Germline V gives CDR1 SQVTM, CDR2 ANQGSEA. The V segment lost 3 bases and the J segment 1 base; nucleotides outside the gene matches: 6. CDR3: CSVETVAGGGTDTQYF. The CDR3 bases are TGCAGCGTTGAGACTGTAGCGGGGGGGGGCACAGATACGCAGTATTTT.

The rearrangement joins TRBV9 to TRBJ2-5; 7 bases match TRBD2. From germline, CDR1 is SGDLS and CDR2 YYNGEE. CDR3 size: 14 residues. V was clipped by 0 bases and J by 3 bases; unmatched bases: 2. The CDR3 DNA is TGTGCCAGCAGCGTAGACGGGACTAAAGAGACCCAGTACTTC. This translates into CASSVDGTKETQYF.

The chain has TRBV9 and TRBJ2-1, with D uncertain. The CDR3 is 13 amino acids. The germline gives CDR1 SGDLS, CDR2 YYNGEE. V lost 3 bases and J lost 6, with 10 bases in between. DNA of the CDR3: TGTGCCAGCAGCGCTGGGCTGGGCAATGAGCAGTTCTTC. Its protein product is CASSAGLGNEQFF. Supplemented by reference TRBV9 and TRBJ2-1, the full variable domain reads DSGVTQTPKHLITATGQRVTLRCSPRSGDLSVYWYQQSLDQGLQFLIQYYNGEERAKGNILERFSAQQFPDLHSELNLSSLELGDSALYFCASSAGLGNEQFFGPGTRLTVL.

The chain employs TRBV29-1 and TRBJ2-7; 8 bases align to TRBD1. The CDR3 extends over 13 amino acids. Germline V lookup: CDR1 SQVTM, CDR2 ANQGSEA. Losses at the gene ends were 7 bases for V and 5 bases for J; bases not matched to a gene: 10. The DNA for the CDR3 is TGCAGCGGGCTGACAGGGGCGTACAACGAGCAGTACTTC. This codes for CSGLTGAYNEQYF.

This clone occurred once. This chain joins TRBV5-1 and TRBJ2-4, with 11 bases fitting TRBD1. The CDR3 loop spans 16 amino acids. Germline CDR1 is SGHRS and CDR2 is YFSETQ. Losses at the gene ends were 0 bases for V and 6 bases for J; bases not matched to a gene: 5. The CDR3 loop is CASSLGTGGEANIQYF. For the CDR3, the DNA is TGCGCCAGCAGCTTGGGGACAGGGGGCGAGGCAAACATTCAGTACTTC.

This sequence joins TRBV7-2 and TRBJ2-7; a weak D match, TRBD1 (6 bases). Trimming pared 2 bases from V and 1 base from J, leaving 12 bases between. The germline V gene encodes CDR1 SGHTA and CDR2 FQGNSA. The CDR3 extends over 15 amino acids. The CDR3 coding sequence is TGTGCCAGCAGCTTATCAGGGGCCGTTTCCTACGAGCAGTACTTC. Its protein product is CASSLSGAVSYEQYF.

The gene calls are TRBV7-9 and TRBJ1-4, with TRBD1 identical over 7 bases. The V gene's germline CDR1 is SEHNR and CDR2 FQNEAQ (reference sequence). The CDR3 covers 16 residues. The trim removed 4 bases at V and 3 bases at J, leaving 8 bases unmatched. The CDR3 sequence is CASSSRGGTANEKLFF. Written as DNA, the CDR3 is TGTGCCAGCAGCTCCAGAGGGGGCACCGCTAATGAAAAACTGTTTTTT.